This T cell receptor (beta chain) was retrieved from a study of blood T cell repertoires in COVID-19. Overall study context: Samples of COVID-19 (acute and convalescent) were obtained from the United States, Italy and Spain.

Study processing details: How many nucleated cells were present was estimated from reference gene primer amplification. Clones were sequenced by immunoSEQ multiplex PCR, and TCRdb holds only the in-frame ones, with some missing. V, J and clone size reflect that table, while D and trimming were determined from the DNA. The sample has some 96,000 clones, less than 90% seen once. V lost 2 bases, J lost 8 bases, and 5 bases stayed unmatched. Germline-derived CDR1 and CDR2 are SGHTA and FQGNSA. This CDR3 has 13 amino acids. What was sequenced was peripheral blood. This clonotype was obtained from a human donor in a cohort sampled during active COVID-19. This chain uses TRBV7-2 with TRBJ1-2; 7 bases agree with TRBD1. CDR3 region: CASSLPGQEGYTF. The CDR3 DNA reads TGTGCCAGCAGCTTACCCGGACAGGAGGGCTACACCTTC. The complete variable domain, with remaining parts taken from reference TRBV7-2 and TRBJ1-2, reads GAGVSQSPSNKVTEKGKDVELRCDPISGHTALYWYRQSLGQGLEFLIYFQGNSAPDKSGLPSDRFSAERTGGSVSTLTIQRTQQEDSAVYLCASSLPGQEGYTFGSGTRLTVV.